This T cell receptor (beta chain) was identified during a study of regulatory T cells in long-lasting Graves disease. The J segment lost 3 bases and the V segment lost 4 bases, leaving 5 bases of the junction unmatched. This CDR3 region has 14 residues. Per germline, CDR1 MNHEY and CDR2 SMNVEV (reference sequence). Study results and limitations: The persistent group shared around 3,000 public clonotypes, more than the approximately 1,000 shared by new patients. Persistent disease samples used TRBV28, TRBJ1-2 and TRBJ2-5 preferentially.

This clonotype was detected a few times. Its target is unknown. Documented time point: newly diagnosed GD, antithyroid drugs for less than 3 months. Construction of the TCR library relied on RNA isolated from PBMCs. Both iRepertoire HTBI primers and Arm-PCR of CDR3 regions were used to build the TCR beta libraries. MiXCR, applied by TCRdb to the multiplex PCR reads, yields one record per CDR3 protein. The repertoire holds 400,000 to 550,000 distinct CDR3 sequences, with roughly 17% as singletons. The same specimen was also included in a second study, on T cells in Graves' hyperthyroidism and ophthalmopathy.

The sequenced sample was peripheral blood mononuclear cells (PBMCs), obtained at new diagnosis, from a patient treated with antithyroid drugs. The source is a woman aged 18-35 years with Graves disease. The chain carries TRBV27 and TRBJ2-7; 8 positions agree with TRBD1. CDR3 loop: CASSWGTGVYEQYF. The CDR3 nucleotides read TGTGCCAGCAGTTGGGGGACAGGAGTCTACGAGCAGTACTTC.